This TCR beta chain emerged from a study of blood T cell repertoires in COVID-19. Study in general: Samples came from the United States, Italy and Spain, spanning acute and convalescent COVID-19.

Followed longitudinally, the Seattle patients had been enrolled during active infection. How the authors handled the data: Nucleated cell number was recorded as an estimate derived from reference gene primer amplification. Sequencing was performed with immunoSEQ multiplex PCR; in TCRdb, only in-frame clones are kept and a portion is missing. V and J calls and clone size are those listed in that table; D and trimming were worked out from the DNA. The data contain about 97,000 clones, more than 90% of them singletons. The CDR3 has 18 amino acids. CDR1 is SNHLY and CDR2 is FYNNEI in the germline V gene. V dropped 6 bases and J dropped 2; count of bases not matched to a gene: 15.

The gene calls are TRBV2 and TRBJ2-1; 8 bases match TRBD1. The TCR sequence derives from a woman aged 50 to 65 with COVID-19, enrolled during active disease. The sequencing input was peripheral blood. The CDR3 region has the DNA TGTGCCAGCAGGCCAACAGGGGGTAGGGTTGGGGCCTACAATGAGCAGTTCTTC. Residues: CASRPTGGRVGAYNEQFF.